The clone carrying this T cell receptor (beta chain) was detected once. Other DNA sequences in the sample encode the same CDR3. Naive CD8 cells lacked CD45RO, underwent positive selection for CCR7 and left out terminally differentiated effector memory CD45RA+ cells. This entry comes from a study of shared clonotypes between healthy human individuals. Original data processing: Without quality scores, immunoSEQ junctional reads could not be filtered like full-length reads. Repertoires were generated with immunoSEQ multiplex PCR, while TCRdb's copy carries only in-frame clones and drops some. V and J calls and clone size come straight from that table; D and trimming were deduced from the DNA. This sample has about 2.1 million clones, with 90% to 95% found just once. Trimming removed 1 base at V and 5 bases at J, with 9 bases between. The CDR3 spans 14 residues. Germline assignment: CDR1 SEHNR and CDR2 FQNEAQ (reference sequence).

V gene TRBV7-9 combines with J gene TRBJ1-5, with a tentative D call TRBD1 (5 bases). The sample was naive CD8+ T cells from PBMCs. The receptor was derived from a man in his late teens or twenties in good health. Some clones in this sample may be carry-over from other donors' samples. DNA of the CDR3: TGTGCCAGCAGCTTAGGGGGGTTGGATCAGCCCCAGCATTTT. Its translation: CASSLGGLDQPQHF.